The clone carrying this T cell receptor (beta chain) was counted many times. As yet, its antigen is unknown. Unique molecular identifiers featured in each of the TCR beta cDNA libraries. The authors obtained 500,000 or so cDNA molecules from approximately 0.95 to 9.8 million T cells. TCRdb independently ran MiXCR on the PCR reads; one entry per CDR3 protein. This table holds more than 450,000 distinct CDR3 sequences, roughly 46% found once. The sample comes from a study of post-analysis software for immune sequencing data. Study in general: The cohort encompassed relapsing-remitting, secondary progressive and progressive-relapsing multiple sclerosis disease courses. Whole-study findings and limits: A handful of TRBV segments, including TRBV5-6, TRBV5-1 and TRBV20-1, were more frequent in patients than controls. The normalized Chao1 diversity of multiple sclerosis patients was significantly lower than that of controls.

V was shortened by 3 bases and J by 5 bases, with 7 bases between the two germline ends. The CDR3 spans 12 residues. The source material was blood. This chain links TRBV12-3 or TRBV12-4 with TRBJ2-5; tentatively, D is TRBD1 or TRBD2 (5 bases each). The clonotype comes from a girl aged 10 to 17 with multiple sclerosis. CDR3 amino acids: CASSLGVETQYF. In DNA form, the CDR3 reads TGTGCCAGCAGTTTGGGGGTGGAGACCCAGTACTTC.